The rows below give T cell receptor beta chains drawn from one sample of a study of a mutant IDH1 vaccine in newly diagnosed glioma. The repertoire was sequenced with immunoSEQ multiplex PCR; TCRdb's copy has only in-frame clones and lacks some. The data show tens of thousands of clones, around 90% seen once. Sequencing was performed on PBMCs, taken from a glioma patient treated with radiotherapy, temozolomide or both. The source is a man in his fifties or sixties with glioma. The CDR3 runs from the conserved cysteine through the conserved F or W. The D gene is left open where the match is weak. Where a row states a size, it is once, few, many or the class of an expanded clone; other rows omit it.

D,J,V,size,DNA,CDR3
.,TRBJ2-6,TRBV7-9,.,TGTGCCAGCAGCCTACAGAGCTCTGGGGCCAACGTCCTGACTTTC,CASSLQSSGANVLTF
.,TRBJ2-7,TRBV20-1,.,TGCAGTGCTAGTCTACAGGCCGAGCAGTACTTC,CSASLQAEQYF
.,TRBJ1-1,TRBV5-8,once,TGTGCCAGCAGCTCAACAGCTATGAACACTGAAGCTTTCTTT,CASSSTAMNTEAFF
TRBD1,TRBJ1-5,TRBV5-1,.,TGCGCCAGCAGCTTGGCCAGGGCGGGACAGGGGAGCAATCAGCCCCAGCATTTT,CASSLARAGQGSNQPQHF
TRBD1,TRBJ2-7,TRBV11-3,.,TGTGCCAGCAGCAAGGGGACAGGCTACGAGCAGTACTTC,CASSKGTGYEQYF
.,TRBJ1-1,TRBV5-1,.,TGCGCCAGCAGCTTGCCCTCGGGGGTAGCTTTCTTT,CASSLPSGVAFF
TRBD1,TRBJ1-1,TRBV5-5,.,TGTGCCAGCAGCGTACGGGACAGACGAACCCCGAACACTGAAGCTTTCTTT,CASSVRDRRTPNTEAFF
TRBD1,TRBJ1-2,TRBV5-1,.,TGCGCCAGCAGCTTGGTCCGGGACAGGGACCGAAACTATGGCTACACCTTC,CASSLVRDRDRNYGYTF
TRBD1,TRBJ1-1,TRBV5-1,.,TGCGCCAGCAGCAACCCCGCAGGGGGCGCCAGCCCGAACACTGAAGCTTTCTTT,CASSNPAGGASPNTEAFF
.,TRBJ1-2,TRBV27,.,TGTGCCAGCAGTTTGGACAGAGACTATGGCTACACCTTC,CASSLDRDYGYTF
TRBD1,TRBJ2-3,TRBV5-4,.,TGTGCCAGCAGCCGAGAACGAGGGACAGAGGGTAGCACAGATACGCAGTATTTT,CASSRERGTEGSTDTQYF
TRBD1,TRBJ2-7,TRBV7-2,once,TGTGCCAGCAGCGTACGGGACAGGGACTCCTACGAGCAGTACTTC,CASSVRDRDSYEQYF
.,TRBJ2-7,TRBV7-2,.,TGTGCCAGCAGCTTAGTTCACAGCACCTACGAGCAGTACTTC,CASSLVHSTYEQYF
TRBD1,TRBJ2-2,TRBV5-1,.,TGCGCCAGCAGCCGCCTGGACAGGAGTCAGGCCGGGGAGCTGTTTTTT,CASSRLDRSQAGELFF
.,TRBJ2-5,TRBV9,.,TGTGCCAGCAGCGTAGCGGCTTGGGACCAAGAGACCCAGTACTTC,CASSVAAWDQETQYF
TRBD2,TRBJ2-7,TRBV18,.,TGTGCCAGCTCACCACAGCGGGGTGCCGAGGAGCAGTACTTC,CASSPQRGAEEQYF
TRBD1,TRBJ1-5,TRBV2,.,TGTGCCAGCAACCCGACAGGGTTTAATCAGCCCCAGCATTTT,CASNPTGFNQPQHF
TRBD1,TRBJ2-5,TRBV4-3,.,TGCGCCAGCAGCCACCTAGGACAGGGGATCGAGACCCAGTACTTC,CASSHLGQGIETQYF
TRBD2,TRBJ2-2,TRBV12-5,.,TGTGCTAGTGGTTTGCAGACTAGCGGGGGGGCCAGCACCGGGGAGCTGTTTTTT,CASGLQTSGGASTGELFF
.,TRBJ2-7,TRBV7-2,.,TGTGCCAGCAGCTTAGCGAGGTTGGCCTACGAGCAGTACTTC,CASSLARLAYEQYF
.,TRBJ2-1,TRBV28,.,TGTGCCAGTTGCGACTCCGGCAGTGAGCAGTTCTTC,CASCDSGSEQFF
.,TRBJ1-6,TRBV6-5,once,TGTGCCAGCAGTTACGACGGCTTTGGGTCACCCCTCCACTTT,CASSYDGFGSPLHF
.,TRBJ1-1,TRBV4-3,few,TGCGCCAGCAGCCAAGATCGCAACACTGAAGCTTTCTTT,CASSQDRNTEAFF
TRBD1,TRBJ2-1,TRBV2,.,TGTGCCAGCATTGGGGACAGGTCGTACAATGAGCAGTTCTTC,CASIGDRSYNEQFF
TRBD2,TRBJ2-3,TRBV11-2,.,TGTGCCAGCAGCCCACCCTCTAGCGGGGGGCAAAGAGATACGCAGTATTTT,CASSPPSSGGQRDTQYF
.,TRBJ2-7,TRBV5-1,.,TGCGCCAGCAGCTTGGACGCAGGGGGGGTCTACGAGCAGTACTTC,CASSLDAGGVYEQYF
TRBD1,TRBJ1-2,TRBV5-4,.,TGTGCCAGCAGCTTGGAGCGGACAGGGGGCTATGGCTACACCTTC,CASSLERTGGYGYTF
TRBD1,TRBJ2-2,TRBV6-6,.,TGTGCCAGCAGCCCTCCTAACAGGGGTGACACCGGGGAGCTGTTTTTT,CASSPPNRGDTGELFF
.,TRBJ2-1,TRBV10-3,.,TGTGCCATCAGTGAGCCTGGGGCGGCGCAGTTCTTC,CAISEPGAAQFF
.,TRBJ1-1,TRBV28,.,TGTGCCAGCAGACAGATGAACACTGAAGCTTTCTTT,CASRQMNTEAFF
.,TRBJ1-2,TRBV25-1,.,TGTGCCAGCAGTGAACAGGGGGGCTACACCTTC,CASSEQGGYTF
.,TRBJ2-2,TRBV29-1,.,TGCAGCGTTGGTCATGGGGGCAGCGGGGAGCTGTTTTTT,CSVGHGGSGELFF
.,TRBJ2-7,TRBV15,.,TGTGCCACCAGCAGAGATCGCGAGACAGGTCTTTACGAGCAGTACTTC,CATSRDRETGLYEQYF
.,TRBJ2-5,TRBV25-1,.,TGTGCCAGCGGACAAGAGACCCAGTACTTC,CASGQETQYF
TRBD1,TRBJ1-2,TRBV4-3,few,TGCGCCAGCAGCCTACAAGTGTTTCTACAGGGGGAATATGGCTACACCTTC,CASSLQVFLQGEYGYTF
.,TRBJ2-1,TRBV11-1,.,TGTGCCAGCAGGGGTCGTACACCGACCTCCTACAATGAGCAGTTCTTC,CASRGRTPTSYNEQFF
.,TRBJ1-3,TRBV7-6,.,TGTGCCAGCAGCTTACTCCCCCCCGCGGCGGGGCCTCTAAACACCATATATTTT,CASSLLPPAAGPLNTIYF
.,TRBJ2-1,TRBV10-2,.,TGCGCCAGCAGTGAGTCTAGGGCGGGTCCCAATGAGCAGTTCTTC,CASSESRAGPNEQFF
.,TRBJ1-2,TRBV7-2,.,TGTGCCAGCAGCTTAAGACCTGACAGGCACGACTATGGCTACACCTTC,CASSLRPDRHDYGYTF
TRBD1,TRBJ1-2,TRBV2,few,TGTGCCAGCGGACAGGTTATTTATGGCTACACCTTC,CASGQVIYGYTF
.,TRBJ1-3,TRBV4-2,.,TGTGCCAGCAGCCAGGCTGGAAACACCATATATTTT,CASSQAGNTIYF
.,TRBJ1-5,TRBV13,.,TGTGCCAGCAGCTTCGGGGGAAATCAGCCCCAGCATTTT,CASSFGGNQPQHF
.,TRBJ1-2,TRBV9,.,TGTGCCAGCAGCGCATCAACAGGACGGTCTAACTATGGCTACACCTTC,CASSASTGRSNYGYTF
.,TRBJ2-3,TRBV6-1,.,TGTGCCAGCAGTTCAACCCCCCCAGATACGCAGTATTTT,CASSSTPPDTQYF
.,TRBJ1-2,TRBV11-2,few,TGTGCCAGCAGCAGGCAGGGCCTTAACTATGGCTACACCTTC,CASSRQGLNYGYTF
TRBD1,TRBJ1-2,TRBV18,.,TGTGCCAGCTCACCATTGGCGTCCCAGGGGGATCGGGATGGCTACACCTTC,CASSPLASQGDRDGYTF
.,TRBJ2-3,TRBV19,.,TGTGCCAGTAGTCCGGCCTCCTACCGCACAGATACGCAGTATTTT,CASSPASYRTDTQYF
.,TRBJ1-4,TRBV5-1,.,TGCGCCAGCAGCTTTGGCCGGGGGGTACCTAATGAAAAACTGTTTTTT,CASSFGRGVPNEKLFF
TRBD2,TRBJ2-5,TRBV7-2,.,TGTGCCAGCAGCCACAAGCGGGGGGGCGAGACCCAGTACTTC,CASSHKRGGETQYF
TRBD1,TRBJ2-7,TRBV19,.,TGTGCCAGTAGTATAGAACAGGGGGCGTCTTTCTACGAGCAGTACTTC,CASSIEQGASFYEQYF
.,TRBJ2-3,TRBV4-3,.,TGCGCCAGCAGCACCCTCGGGCGCACAGATACGCAGTATTTT,CASSTLGRTDTQYF
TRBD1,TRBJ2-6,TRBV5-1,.,TGCGCCAGCAGCGGGGGGACAGGGGAGCCTGGGGCCAACGTCCTGACTTTC,CASSGGTGEPGANVLTF
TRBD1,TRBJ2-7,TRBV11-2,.,TGTGCCAGCAGCAACCCACGGGACAGGGGTGGCTACGAGCAGTACTTC,CASSNPRDRGGYEQYF